This T cell receptor (beta chain) originates from a study of cytomegalovirus exposure and HLA in healthy donors. The V end lost 0 bases, the J end lost 2 bases, and 12 bases lay between the germline ends. The germline V gene has CDR1 SGHNT and CDR2 YENEEA. The CDR3 has 16 amino acids. Profiling relied on immunoSEQ multiplex PCR, and the TCRdb table lists in-frame clones only, not all of them. The table lists approximately 81,000 clones, roughly 93% of them singletons. This TCR was recovered from a young man in good health and CMV-seronegative. V usage is TRBV11-3 and J usage is TRBJ2-3, with a possible D match to TRBD2 (6 bases). The sample taken for sequencing was PBMCs. The CDR3 DNA sequence: TGTGCCAGCAGCTTAGAAGGGACTTCTCTCACAGATACGCAGTATTTT. This codes for CASSLEGTSLTDTQYF.